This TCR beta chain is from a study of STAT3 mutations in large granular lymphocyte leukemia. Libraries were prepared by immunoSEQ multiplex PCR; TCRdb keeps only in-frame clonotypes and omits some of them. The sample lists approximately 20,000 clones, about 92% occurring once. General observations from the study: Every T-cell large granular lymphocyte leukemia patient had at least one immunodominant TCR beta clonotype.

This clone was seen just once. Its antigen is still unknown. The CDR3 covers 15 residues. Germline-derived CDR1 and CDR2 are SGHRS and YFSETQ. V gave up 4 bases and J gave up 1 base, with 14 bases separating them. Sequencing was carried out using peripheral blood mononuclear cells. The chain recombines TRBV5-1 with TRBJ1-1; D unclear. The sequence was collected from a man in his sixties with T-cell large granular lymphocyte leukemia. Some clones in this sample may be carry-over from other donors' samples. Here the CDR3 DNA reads TGCGCCAGCAGCCCTGGTTTCCTGGGGAACACTGAAGCTTTCTTT. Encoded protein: CASSPGFLGNTEAFF.